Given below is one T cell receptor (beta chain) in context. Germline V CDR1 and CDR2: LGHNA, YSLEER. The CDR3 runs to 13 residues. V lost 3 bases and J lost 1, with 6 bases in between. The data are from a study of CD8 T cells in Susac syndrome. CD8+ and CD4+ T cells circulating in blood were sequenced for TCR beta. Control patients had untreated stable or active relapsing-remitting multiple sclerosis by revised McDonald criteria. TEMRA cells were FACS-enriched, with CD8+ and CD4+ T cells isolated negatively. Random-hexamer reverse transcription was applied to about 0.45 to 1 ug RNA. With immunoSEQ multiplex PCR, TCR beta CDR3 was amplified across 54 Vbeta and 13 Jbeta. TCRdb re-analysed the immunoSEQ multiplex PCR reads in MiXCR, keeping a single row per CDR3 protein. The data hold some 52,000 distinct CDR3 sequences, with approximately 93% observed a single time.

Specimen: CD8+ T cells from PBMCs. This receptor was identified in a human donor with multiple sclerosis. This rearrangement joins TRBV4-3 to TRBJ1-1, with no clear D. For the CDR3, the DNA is TGCGCCAGCAGCCATCTAGAGAACACTGAAGCTTTCTTT. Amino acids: CASSHLENTEAFF.